Following are 28 T cell receptor beta chains from one sample sequenced in a study of cytomegalovirus exposure and HLA in healthy donors. This PCR relied on a set of 60 Vbeta primers and 13 Jbeta primers. Assay: immunoSEQ multiplex PCR; the TCRdb copy retains only in-frame clones and omits some. The table shows 150,000 to 200,000 clones, with 75% to 90% occurring only once. The material sequenced was PBMCs. The receptor set was obtained from a woman aged 18-30 years in good health and CMV-seronegative.

The chain combines TRBV4-2 with TRBJ2-7, with D tentatively TRBD1 (6 bases). V was clipped by 4 bases and J by 2 bases, with 18 bases between them. Germline V gives CDR1 LGHNA, CDR2 YNFKEQ. This CDR3 contains 16 residues. The CDR3 DNA follows: TGTGCCAGCAGCCCCACCCCACCTACAGGGACCTACGAGCAGTACTTC. It translates to CASSPTPPTGTYEQYF.

The V call is TRBV16, the J call TRBJ2-7; D uncertain. The CDR3 extends over 15 amino acids. Trimming removed 1 base from V and 2 bases from J, with 12 bases in between. CDR1 KGHSY and CDR2 FQNENV come from the germline V gene. In nucleotides, the CDR3 is TGTGCCAGCAGCCAATTCCCAACAAATACCTACGAGCAGTACTTC. It yields the protein CASSQFPTNTYEQYF.

This rearrangement joins TRBV30 to TRBJ1-1; 7 nucleotides align to TRBD1. Germline assignment: CDR1 GTSNPN and CDR2 SVGIG (reference sequence). V was pared by 3 bases and J by 0 bases, with 4 bases of the junction left unmatched. The CDR3 sequence is 14 residues long. The CDR3 reads CAWSQTGMNTEAFF. CDR3 in DNA: TGTGCCTGGAGCCAGACAGGGATGAACACTGAAGCTTTCTTT.

The chain carries TRBV27 and TRBJ1-3, with D maybe TRBD1 (5 bases). V lost 5 bases and J lost 0, with 14 bases in between. The CDR3 covers 16 residues. Looked up from germline, CDR1 is MNHEY and CDR2 is SMNVEV (reference sequence). The CDR3 coding sequence is TGTGCCAGCAGTCTTAGGACACCTTACTCTGGAAACACCATATATTTT. This codes for CASSLRTPYSGNTIYF.

The chain joins TRBV30 to TRBJ2-7; TRBD1 agrees at 8 bases. Germline-derived CDR1 and CDR2 are GTSNPN and SVGIG (reference sequence). This CDR3 has 13 residues. The trim removed 2 bases at V and 6 bases at J, leaving 6 bases unmatched. The CDR3 nucleotides are TGTGCCTGGAGTTTCCACGGACAGGGCGAGCAGTACTTC. It specifies CAWSFHGQGEQYF.

J is TRBJ2-2 and V is TRBV10-2, with TRBD1 matching 9 bases. CDR1 WSHSY and CDR2 SAAADI come from the germline V gene. The CDR3 spans 15 residues. V shed 6 bases and J 6 bases; nucleotides not matched to a gene: 8. The chain's CDR3 is CASSLGQGRAGELFF. CDR3 nucleotides: TGCGCCAGCAGCCTGGGACAGGGCAGGGCCGGGGAGCTGTTTTTT.

The rearrangement joins TRBV5-4 to TRBJ1-1; D is ambiguous. Germline CDR1 and CDR2: SGHNT and YYREEE (reference sequence). The CDR3 length is 15 residues. Trimming took off 9 bases at V and 0 bases at J, with 18 bases between the two ends. This CDR3 reads CATRSDGGMNTEAFF. In DNA, the CDR3 is TGTGCCACCAGGTCTGATGGAGGTATGAACACTGAAGCTTTCTTT.

The chain joins TRBV10-2 to TRBJ2-5; 8 bases are a match to TRBD2. Judging by the DNA end, TRBJ2-7 fits better; the J call may be wrong. The CDR3 is 15 amino acids. Germline V CDR1 and CDR2: WSHSY, SAAADI. CDR3 residues: CASSETGGSSYEQYF. Written as DNA, the CDR3 is TGCGCCAGCAGTGAGACGGGAGGGAGCTCCTACGAGCAGTACTTC.

The V call is TRBV25-1, the J call TRBJ2-3, with 11 bases matching TRBD2. The CDR3 length is 17 residues. J was trimmed by 2 bases and V by 4 bases; bases with no gene match: 8. Germline V CDR1 and CDR2: MGHDK, SYGVNS. The CDR3 bases are TGTGCCAGCAGTGTAACTAGCGGGAGAAGGTACACAGATACGCAGTATTTT. Translated, it gives CASSVTSGRRYTDTQYF.

This clone occurred a few times. The genes are TRBV2 and TRBJ2-5; 7 positions match TRBD1. The V and J ends lost 3 bases and 4 bases, in that order; junction bases with no gene match: 5. The length of the CDR3 is 14 residues. Germline lookup yields CDR1 SNHLY and CDR2 FYNNEI. The CDR3 nucleotides read TGTGCCAGCAGTGACGGGACAGAAGGAGAGACCCAGTACTTC. Encoded protein: CASSDGTEGETQYF.

This clone has only one observation. The chain carries TRBV6-5 and TRBJ1-4; 7 positions agree with TRBD1. The CDR3 has 15 residues. Germline CDR1 reads MNHEY; CDR2 reads SVGAGI. The junction had 3 bases not matched to a gene; V was cut back by 4 bases and J by 1 base. CDR3 coding DNA: TGTGCCAGCAGTTCGTCAGGGGGAACTAATGAAAAACTGTTTTTT. It yields the protein CASSSSGGTNEKLFF.

This chain links TRBV7-3 with TRBJ1-2; 8 bases line up with TRBD1. In germline, CDR1 is SGHTA, CDR2 FQGTGA. The CDR3 is 13 amino acids. Trimming at V came to 5 bases and at J to 8 bases, leaving 7 bases not matched to a gene. DNA of the CDR3: TGTGCCAGCAGCGCAGACAGGGGACGCGGCTACACCTTC. It yields the protein CASSADRGRGYTF.

This clone was seen only once. Relative to the germline gene, one junction end is altered; a read error may explain this. The sample has other DNA sequences that encode this CDR3 too. CDR3 in DNA: TGCGCCATCAGTGCCGCCATACCGACTAGCGGGTCTTCCTACGAGCAGTACTTC. This translates into CAISAAIPTSGSSYEQYF. V is TRBV10-3 and J is TRBJ2-7; 10 bases are shared with TRBD2. Germline V CDR1 and CDR2: ENHRY, SYGVKD. The CDR3 covers 18 residues.

This clone has a handful of counts. This chain connects TRBV7-9 to TRBJ1-1; TRBD1 might be the D (5 bases). The CDR3 runs 13 residues. V lost 2 bases and J lost 6, with 10 bases in between. Per the germline V gene, CDR1 is SEHNR and CDR2 is FQNEAQ (reference sequence). The CDR3: CASSLSTAAEAFF. The CDR3 nucleotides read TGTGCCAGCAGCTTATCGACAGCTGCTGAAGCTTTCTTT.

This clone was recorded only once. This chain joins TRBV6-5 and TRBJ1-2; D perhaps matches TRBD1 (5 bases). This CDR3 is built from 15 residues. The V gene lost 0 bases and the J gene lost 0 bases, with 8 bases spanning the gap. Germline CDR1 MNHEY, CDR2 SVGAGI. This CDR3 is CASSYSSRANYGYTF. In DNA, the CDR3 is TGTGCCAGCAGTTACTCGTCCAGGGCTAACTATGGCTACACCTTC.

The chain employs TRBV30 and TRBJ1-1, with D possibly being TRBD1 (5 bases). V was trimmed by 5 bases and J by 12 bases, leaving 22 bases between them. CDR3 length: 13 amino acids. Germline V lookup: CDR1 GTSNPN, CDR2 SVGIG (reference sequence). In nucleotides, the CDR3 is TGTGCCTGGGGGGACCTGGCAGGGAGGGAATCTTTCTTT. Its protein product is CAWGDLAGRESFF.

This sequence joins TRBV7-9 and TRBJ2-7; a possible D gene is TRBD1 (6 bases). V shed 5 bases and J shed 7 bases, with 21 bases lying between them. The germline V gene has CDR1 SEHNR and CDR2 FQNEAQ (reference sequence). The CDR3 length is 15 residues. The CDR3 DNA is TGTGCCAGCAGCAGCACGGGACACCACAGCAGGGAGCAGTACTTC. It codes for CASSSTGHHSREQYF.

The chain has TRBV6-1 and TRBJ1-4; D is unclear. Trimming removed 3 bases at V and 8 bases at J, with 13 bases between. Germline assignment: CDR1 MNHNS and CDR2 SASEGT. This CDR3 is 14 amino acids long. Here the CDR3 DNA reads TGTGCCAGCAGTGAGACACTCCTGGTCGAAAAACTGTTTTTT. Protein product: CASSETLLVEKLFF.

The chain has TRBV7-9 and TRBJ2-1; maybe TRBD2 (7 bases). V dropped 5 bases and J dropped 8 bases, with 22 bases sitting between them. Germline V gene sequence: CDR1 SEHNR, CDR2 FQNEAQ (reference sequence). This CDR3 has 16 amino acids. CDR3 bases: TGTGCCAGCAGCGGTCTGGGAGGGGGGCCTGGGGATGAGCAGTTCTTC. Its translation: CASSGLGGGPGDEQFF. Together with reference TRBV7-9 and TRBJ2-1, the CDR3 gives the full variable domain: DTGVSQNPRHKITKRGQNVTFRCDPISEHNRLYWYRQTLGQGPEFLTYFQNEAQLEKSRLLSDRFSAERPKGSFSTLEIQRTEQGDSAMYLCASSGLGGGPGDEQFFGPGTRLTVL.

This clone has only one observation. The V and J genes are TRBV6-1 and TRBJ1-1; possible D gene TRBD1, 6 bases. Trimming pared 7 bases from V and 5 bases from J, leaving 14 bases between. The germline gives CDR1 MNHNS, CDR2 SASEGT. The CDR3 sequence is 13 residues long. CDR3 DNA: TGTGCCAGCAAAACACAGGGTGGAACTGAAGCTTTCTTT. Protein: CASKTQGGTEAFF.

The chain recombines TRBV5-1 with TRBJ2-2; possibly TRBD2 for D (5 bases). The V end lost 0 bases, the J end lost 6 bases, and 12 bases lay between the germline ends. Germline loops: CDR1 SGHRS, CDR2 YFSETQ. The CDR3 loop spans 15 amino acids. The CDR3: CASSLASSRSGELFF. The CDR3 nucleotides read TGCGCCAGCAGCTTGGCTAGCAGTCGGTCCGGGGAGCTGTTTTTT.

This clone has a single count. This sequence joins TRBV5-1 and TRBJ2-7; D not resolved. Trimming left V 3 bases short and J 6 bases short, with 10 bases between. Germline V gene sequence: CDR1 SGHRS, CDR2 YFSETQ. This CDR3 contains 12 residues. The CDR3 loop reads CASSSVTPEQYF. DNA of the CDR3: TGCGCCAGCAGCTCGGTAACCCCCGAGCAGTACTTC.

This chain joins TRBV6-1 and TRBJ1-2, with D possibly being TRBD1 (5 bases). Looked up from germline, CDR1 is MNHNS and CDR2 is SASEGT. The CDR3 has 13 amino acids. V gave up 3 bases and J gave up 6 bases, with 11 bases separating them. The CDR3 DNA is TGTGCCAGCAGTGAGCGGGGGGTAAATGGCTACACCTTC. This encodes CASSERGVNGYTF.

This clone was seen only a few times. This same CDR3 is encoded by further DNA sequences in the sample. The chain employs TRBV5-6 and TRBJ2-7, with D hard to call. CDR1 is SGHDT and CDR2 is YYEEEE in the germline V gene. Trimming cost V 2 bases and J 0 bases, with 6 bases left between them. The CDR3 consists of 13 residues. The DNA for the CDR3 is TGTGCCAGCAGCTTCGGCGGCTCCTACGAGCAGTACTTC. Amino acids: CASSFGGSYEQYF.

This sequence joins TRBV13 and TRBJ2-3; perhaps TRBD2 as D (6 bases). The ends were cut back, 1 base at V and 1 base at J, with 33 bases in the middle. The V gene's germline CDR1 is PRHDT and CDR2 FYEKMQ (reference sequence). The CDR3 runs 23 residues. The CDR3 DNA follows: TGTGCCAGCAGCTTAGTTCCAGCGGGCGACCCAAAGTCCCCCCGACGTGGCACAGATACGCAGTATTTT. It translates to CASSLVPAGDPKSPRRGTDTQYF.

The rearrangement uses TRBV18 and TRBJ2-5, with 11 bases matching TRBD1. The CDR3 totals 16 residues. CDR1 and CDR2 from the germline V gene are KGHSH and LQKENI. The V and J ends lost 1 base and 1 base, in that order; junction bases with no gene match: 2. CDR3 residues: CASSPRGTGGQETQYF. The CDR3 DNA reads as TGTGCCAGCTCACCACGTGGGACAGGGGGCCAAGAGACCCAGTACTTC. Full variable domain (missing parts from reference TRBV18 and TRBJ2-5): NAGVMQNPRHLVRRRGQEARLRCSPMKGHSHVYWYRQLPEEGLKFMVYLQKENIIDESGMPKERFSAEFPKEGPSILRIQQVVRGDSAAYFCASSPRGTGGQETQYFGPGTRLLVL.

V is TRBV25-1 and J is TRBJ1-6, with D possibly matching TRBD1 (6 bases). The CDR3 runs to 15 residues. Germline assignment: CDR1 MGHDK and CDR2 SYGVNS. V gave up 1 base and J gave up 10 bases, with 14 bases separating them. The DNA of the CDR3 is TGTGCCAGCAGTGAATCAGGGACTAGGGGGTCACCCCTCCACTTT. This translates into CASSESGTRGSPLHF.

A single count supports this clone. V is TRBV7-3 and J is TRBJ2-6; weak D call: TRBD2 (5 bases). Germline V gives CDR1 SGHTA, CDR2 FQGTGA. With 4 bases removed from V and 0 bases from J, the gap between germline ends came to 10 bases. CDR3 size: 16 residues. The CDR3 region has the DNA TGTGCCAGCAGCTCGGCGGGCAACTCTGGGGCCAACGTCCTGACTTTC. Its protein is CASSSAGNSGANVLTF.